Shown below are 21 T cell receptor beta chains from a single sample sequenced in a study of T cells expressing NK-cell markers. From the 5' RACE reads, TCRdb lists one entry per CDR3 protein and no DNA. This sample's table has roughly 420,000 distinct CDR3 sequences. The sequenced material came from blood T cells: a sorted CD56 or NKG2C T cell subset, CD4+ or CD8+ T cells, or bulk PBMC T cells (not recorded which). All receptors derive from a woman aged 18-70 years in good health.

This chain joins TRBV4-3 and TRBJ2-1. Germline-derived CDR1 and CDR2 are LGHNA and YSLEER. CDR3 length equals 13 residues. The CDR3 loop is CASSQDWDNEQFF.

This CDR3 reads CATSLAVANYNEQFF. The chain combines TRBV24-1 with TRBJ2-1; TCRdb's D call of TRBD2 is untestable without DNA. This CDR3 is built from 15 residues. CDR1 KGHDR and CDR2 SFDVKD come from the germline V gene.

Here the CDR3 reads CASSPNGETQYF. V usage is TRBV6-6 and J usage is TRBJ2-5. The CDR3 extends over 12 amino acids. Germline values: CDR1 MNHNY, CDR2 SVGAGI (reference sequence).

The rearrangement uses TRBV12-3 or TRBV12-4 and TRBJ2-5; TCRdb selects TRBD1, and the lack of DNA leaves this call unchecked. This CDR3 has 13 amino acids. CDR3 residues: CASSTGTGETQYF.

The chain couples TRBV20-1 to TRBJ1-3; TCRdb's D call, TRBD1, is unchecked because there is no DNA. Germline V lookup: CDR1 DFQATT, CDR2 SNEGSKA (reference sequence). This CDR3 has 12 residues. CDR3 amino acids: CSAPEGGDTIYF.

The V and J genes are TRBV28 and TRBJ1-2; as DNA is missing, the TRBD1 call by TCRdb cannot be tested. The CDR3 is 15 residues long. The germline CDR1 and CDR2 sequences are MDHEN and SYDVKM. The CDR3 loop is CAIPTGGAVSYGYTF.

V usage is TRBV28 and J usage is TRBJ2-1; the TRBD1 assignment by TCRdb is unverifiable without DNA. The germline V gene has CDR1 MDHEN and CDR2 SYDVKM. The CDR3 is made up of 13 amino acids. The CDR3 is CASSPPRYNEQFF.

This sequence joins TRBV19 and TRBJ1-5; the D call of TRBD1 rests on TCRdb alone, since no DNA is present to check it. Germline assignment: CDR1 LNHDA and CDR2 SQIVND (reference sequence). The CDR3 runs to 19 residues. The chain's CDR3 is CASSPQGKVEFYSNQPQHF. Supplemented by reference TRBV19 and TRBJ1-5, the full variable domain reads DGGITQSPKYLFRKEGQNVTLSCEQNLNHDAMYWYRQDPGQGLRLIYYSQIVNDFQKGDIAEGYSVSREKKESFPLTVTSAQKNPTAFYLCASSPQGKVEFYSNQPQHFGDGTRLSIL.

The chain uses TRBV12-3 or TRBV12-4 and TRBJ2-5; no DNA is available, so the TRBD2 call from TCRdb remains unchecked. The CDR3 runs to 15 residues. CDR3 in amino acids: CASSPPGRPQETQYF.

The chain is built from TRBV24-1 and TRBJ2-3; TCRdb calls TRBD2, which cannot be checked without DNA. This CDR3 has 12 amino acids. Germline CDR1 is KGHDR and CDR2 is SFDVKD. The CDR3 here is CATAGDLDTQYF.

The gene calls are TRBV30 and TRBJ2-5; no DNA is available, so the TRBD1 call from TCRdb remains unchecked. CDR1 is GTSNPN, CDR2 SVGIG, per germline (reference sequence). The CDR3 extends over 14 amino acids. The CDR3 spells CAWSVPGRGETQYF.

The chain employs TRBV5-1 and TRBJ1-1; TCRdb designates TRBD1, a call that cannot be tested without DNA. The germline V gene has CDR1 SGHRS and CDR2 YFSETQ. The CDR3 sequence is 14 residues long. The CDR3 loop is CASSVQGGGTEAFF.

This CDR3 is CASRPGDRYLTRDGYTF. V usage is TRBV6-1 and J usage is TRBJ1-2; TCRdb returns TRBD1, unconfirmable since there is no DNA. The CDR3 runs 17 residues. Germline V gene data show CDR1 as MNHNS and CDR2 as SASEGT.

The chain couples TRBV27 to TRBJ2-1; without DNA, the TCRdb call of TRBD2 cannot be checked. The CDR3 is 16 residues long. Germline CDR1 is MNHEY and CDR2 is SMNVEV (reference sequence). The CDR3 protein is CASSLSPGGVYNEQFF.

The chain has TRBV7-9 and TRBJ1-6; lacking DNA, the TRBD1 call made by TCRdb goes unchecked. This CDR3 comprises 15 residues. Germline CDR1 is SEHNR and CDR2 is FQNEAQ (reference sequence). CDR3 protein: CASSPEDRVISPLHF.

The V call is TRBV4-3, the J call TRBJ2-3; TCRdb proposes TRBD2, but this gene call is untestable without DNA. The CDR3 runs 20 residues. CDR1 is LGHNA and CDR2 is YSLEER in the germline V gene. The CDR3 loop reads CASSQEWGLAGALGSDTQYF.

The chain links TRBV27 to TRBJ2-7. Germline V gives CDR1 MNHEY, CDR2 SMNVEV (reference sequence). This CDR3 spans 13 amino acids. This chain's CDR3 is CASSSATAYEQYF.

The chain uses TRBV5-5 and TRBJ1-2. The length of the CDR3 is 15 residues. The germline CDR1 and CDR2 sequences are SGHKS and YYEKEE (reference sequence). The CDR3 spells CASRPAGDTNYGYTF.

The V and J genes are TRBV6-1 and TRBJ2-5; absent DNA, TCRdb's TRBD1 call cannot be checked. The CDR3 has 14 amino acids. Per the germline V gene, CDR1 is MNHNS and CDR2 is SASEGT. The CDR3 reads CASSLRDRWETQYF.

This chain joins TRBV15 and TRBJ2-3. Per the germline V gene, CDR1 is LNHNV and CDR2 is YYDKDF (reference sequence). The CDR3 consists of 12 residues. CDR3 loop: CATSSPGDTQYF.

The chain combines TRBV21-1 with TRBJ2-2; TCRdb designates TRBD2, a call that cannot be tested without DNA. TRBV21-1 is described as a pseudogene. This CDR3 is 16 amino acids long. The chain's CDR3 is CASSTPGTSNTGELFF.